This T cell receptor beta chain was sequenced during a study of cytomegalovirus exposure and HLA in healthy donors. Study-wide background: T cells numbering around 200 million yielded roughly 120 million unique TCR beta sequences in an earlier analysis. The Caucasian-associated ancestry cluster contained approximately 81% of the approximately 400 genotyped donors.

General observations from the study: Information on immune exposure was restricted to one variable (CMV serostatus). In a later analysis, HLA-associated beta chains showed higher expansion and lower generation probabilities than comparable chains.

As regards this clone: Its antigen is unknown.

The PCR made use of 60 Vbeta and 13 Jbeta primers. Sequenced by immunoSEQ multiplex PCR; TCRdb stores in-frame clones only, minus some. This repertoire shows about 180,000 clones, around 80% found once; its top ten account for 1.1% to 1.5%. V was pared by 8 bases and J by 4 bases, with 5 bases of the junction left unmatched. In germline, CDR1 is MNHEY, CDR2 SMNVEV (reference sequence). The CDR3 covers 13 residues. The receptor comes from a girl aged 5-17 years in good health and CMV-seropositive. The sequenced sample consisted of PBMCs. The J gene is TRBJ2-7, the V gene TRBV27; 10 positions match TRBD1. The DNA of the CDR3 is TGTGCCAGCGGATGGACAGGGGGGTACGAGCAGTACTTC. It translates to CASGWTGGYEQYF.